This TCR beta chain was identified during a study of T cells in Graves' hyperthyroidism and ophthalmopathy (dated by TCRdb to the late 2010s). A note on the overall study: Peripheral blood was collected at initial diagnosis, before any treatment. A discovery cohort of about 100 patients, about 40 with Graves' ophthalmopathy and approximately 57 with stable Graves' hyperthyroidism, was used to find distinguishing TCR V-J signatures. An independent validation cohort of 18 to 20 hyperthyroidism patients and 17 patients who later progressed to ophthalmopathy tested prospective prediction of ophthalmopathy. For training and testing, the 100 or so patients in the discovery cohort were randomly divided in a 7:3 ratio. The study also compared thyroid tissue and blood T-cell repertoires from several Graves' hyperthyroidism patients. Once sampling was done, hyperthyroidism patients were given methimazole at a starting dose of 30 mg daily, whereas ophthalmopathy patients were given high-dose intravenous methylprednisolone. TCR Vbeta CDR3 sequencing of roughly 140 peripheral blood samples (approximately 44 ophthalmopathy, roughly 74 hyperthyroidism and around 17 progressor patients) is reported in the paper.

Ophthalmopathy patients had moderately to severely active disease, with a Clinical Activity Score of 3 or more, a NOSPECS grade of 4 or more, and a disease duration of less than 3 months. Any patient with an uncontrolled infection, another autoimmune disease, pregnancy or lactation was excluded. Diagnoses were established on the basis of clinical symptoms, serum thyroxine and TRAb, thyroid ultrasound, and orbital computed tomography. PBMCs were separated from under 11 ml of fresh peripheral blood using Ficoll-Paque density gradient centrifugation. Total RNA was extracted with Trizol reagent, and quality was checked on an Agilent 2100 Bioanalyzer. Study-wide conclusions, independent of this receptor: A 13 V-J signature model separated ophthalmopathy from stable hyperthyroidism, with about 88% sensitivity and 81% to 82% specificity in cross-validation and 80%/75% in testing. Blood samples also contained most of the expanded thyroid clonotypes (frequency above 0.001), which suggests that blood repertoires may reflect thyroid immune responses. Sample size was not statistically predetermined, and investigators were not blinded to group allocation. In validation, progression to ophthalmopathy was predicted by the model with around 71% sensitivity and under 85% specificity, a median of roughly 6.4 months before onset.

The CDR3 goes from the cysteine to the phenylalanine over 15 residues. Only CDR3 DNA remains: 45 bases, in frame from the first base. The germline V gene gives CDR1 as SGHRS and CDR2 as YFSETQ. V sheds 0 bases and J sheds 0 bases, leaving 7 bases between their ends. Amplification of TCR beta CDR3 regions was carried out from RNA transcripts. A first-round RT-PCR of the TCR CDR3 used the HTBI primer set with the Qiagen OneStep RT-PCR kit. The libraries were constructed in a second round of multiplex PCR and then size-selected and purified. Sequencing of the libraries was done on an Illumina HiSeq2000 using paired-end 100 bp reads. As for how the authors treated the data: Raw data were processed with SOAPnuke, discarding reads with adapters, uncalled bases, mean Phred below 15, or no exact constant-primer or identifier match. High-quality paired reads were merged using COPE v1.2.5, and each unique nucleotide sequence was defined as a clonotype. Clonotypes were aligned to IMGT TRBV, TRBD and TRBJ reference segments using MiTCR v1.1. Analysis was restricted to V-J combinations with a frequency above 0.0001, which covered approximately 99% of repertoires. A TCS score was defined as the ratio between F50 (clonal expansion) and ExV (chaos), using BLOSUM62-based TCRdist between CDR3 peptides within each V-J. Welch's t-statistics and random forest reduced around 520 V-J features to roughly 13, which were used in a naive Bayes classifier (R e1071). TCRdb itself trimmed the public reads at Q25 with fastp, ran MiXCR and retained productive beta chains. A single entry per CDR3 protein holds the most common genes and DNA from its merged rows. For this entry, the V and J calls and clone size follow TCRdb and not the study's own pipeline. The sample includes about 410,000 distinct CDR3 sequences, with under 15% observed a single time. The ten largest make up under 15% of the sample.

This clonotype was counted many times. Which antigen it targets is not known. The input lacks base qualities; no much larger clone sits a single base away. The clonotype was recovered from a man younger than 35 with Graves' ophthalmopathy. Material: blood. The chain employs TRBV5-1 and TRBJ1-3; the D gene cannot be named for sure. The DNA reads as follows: TGCGCCAGCAGCTTGGACGCCAGCTCTGGAAACACCATATATTTT. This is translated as CASSLDASSGNTIYF.